This paragraph reports one T cell receptor (beta chain). Authors' methods: Amplified reference gene primers provided the basis for estimating nucleated cell counts. The method was immunoSEQ multiplex PCR; TCRdb's version includes in-frame clones alone and lacks a portion of them. Clone size and V and J calls were adopted from that table, with D and trimming inferred from the DNA. This sample carries roughly 350,000 clones, 80% to 90% of them seen once, and the ten largest clones take less than 11%. This entry belongs to a study of blood T cell repertoires in COVID-19. Across the study: Donors in the United States, Italy and Spain gave samples during acute or convalescent COVID-19. Sample material is recorded as cDNA or gDNA derived from T cells, B-cell-depleted T cells, or PBMCs.

Germline V gives CDR1 MNHEY, CDR2 SVGAGI. The V end was cut by 6 bases, the J end by 4 bases, with 13 bases between. The CDR3 is made up of 13 amino acids. The sequenced sample was peripheral blood. This chain connects TRBV6-5 to TRBJ2-7; no definite D call. This sequence originates from a woman aged 30 to 39 with COVID-19, enrolled during active disease. CDR3 DNA sequence: TGTGCCAGCAGGGTAGCCATGAATTACGAGCAGTACTTC. Amino acids: CASRVAMNYEQYF.